These T cell receptor beta chains were read from a single sample in a study of T cell responses to AZD1222 COVID-19 vaccine. TCRdb keeps only in-frame clones here, not all; method: immunoSEQ multiplex PCR. The data show 150,000 to 200,000 clones, roughly 94% seen once. The specimen comprised peripheral blood, sampled 28 days after the second AZD1222 dose. The receptor source for this set is an adult who received the AZD1222 COVID-19 vaccine. CDR3s include the opening cysteine and the closing phenylalanine or tryptophan. The D gene is left open where the match is weak. Part of the rows lack a size; the others show once, few, many or a class for expanded clones.

CDR3 DNA,CDR3 protein,J gene,clone size,V gene,D gene
TGTGCCAGTAGCTCGACGGGTGGGAATTCACCCCTCCACTTT,CASSSTGGNSPLHF,TRBJ1-6,-,TRBV19,-
TGTGCCTGGGGGGGGCAGGGGGCTGAAGCTTTCTTT,CAWGGQGAEAFF,TRBJ1-1,-,TRBV30,TRBD1
TGTGCCAGCAGCCTGGAGGGTCCCGGGGAGCTGTTTTTT,CASSLEGPGELFF,TRBJ2-2,-,TRBV7-6,-
-,CAWSVGRGAMGF,TRBJ2-7,once,TRBV30,-
TGTGCCAGCAGCCCCCACCTATGGGACAGGCCGCCTAACTATGGCTACACCTTC,CASSPHLWDRPPNYGYTF,TRBJ1-2,-,TRBV16,TRBD1
TGTGCCAGTAGTATAGACGGCGGTAATGAGCAGTTCTTC,CASSIDGGNEQFF,TRBJ2-1,-,TRBV19,-
TGTGCCAGCAGCGCCGATCCCGGGACCCTCTACAATGAGCAGTTCTTC,CASSADPGTLYNEQFF,TRBJ2-1,-,TRBV9,-
TGTGCCAGTAGTCCGGGACTAGCGGGCCCCTACAGGAAGAATGAGCAGTTCTTC,CASSPGLAGPYRKNEQFF,TRBJ2-1,-,TRBV19,TRBD2
TGTGCCAGCGGGACACCCTCCGGACAGCCCCAGCATTTT,CASGTPSGQPQHF,TRBJ1-5,-,TRBV28,-
TGTAGAGCCAGGGCTCGCGAACACCGGGGAGCTGTTTTT,CRARAREHRGAVF,TRBJ2-2,-,TRBV28,-
TGTGCCAGTAGTATGGGAGGGACTAATGAAAAACTGTTTTTT,CASSMGGTNEKLFF,TRBJ1-4,-,TRBV19,-
TGTGCCAGCAGCCCTCTCCCGTTACAGGCGAACACTGAAGCTTTCTTT,CASSPLPLQANTEAFF,TRBJ1-1,-,TRBV14,-
TGTGCCAGTAGTATAGGCCGGCGACAGTGGGACATAAGCAATCAGCCCCAGCATTTT,CASSIGRRQWDISNQPQHF,TRBJ1-5,-,TRBV19,-
TGTGCCAGCAGCCAAGTGAGGGGCGCGGTTGGAAACACCATATATTTT,CASSQVRGAVGNTIYF,TRBJ1-3,-,TRBV14,-
TGTGCCAGCTCACTAAACGAGAACACTGAAGCTTTCTTT,CASSLNENTEAFF,TRBJ1-1,-,TRBV18,-
TGCGCCAGCAGCCCGGGACAGGGGATGGGTGGCACTGAAGCTTTCTTT,CASSPGQGMGGTEAFF,TRBJ1-1,-,TRBV4-1,TRBD1
TGTGCCAGCAGTTACGCCCCGAGGTCCAGGGTGAACACTGAAGCTTTCTTT,CASSYAPRSRVNTEAFF,TRBJ1-1,-,TRBV6-8,-
TGTGCCAGCATCCCCCGGGGCAATCAGCCCCAGCATTTT,CASIPRGNQPQHF,TRBJ1-5,-,TRBV7-2,-
TGTGCCAGCAGTTTACTTCCCGGCAGGGTAAAGGGGGCAACTAATGAAAAACTGTTTTTT,CASSLLPGRVKGATNEKLFF,TRBJ1-4,once,TRBV27,-
TGTGCCAGCAGTGAGTTTCCAGATACGCAGTATTTT,CASSEFPDTQYF,TRBJ2-3,-,TRBV2,-
TGTGCCAGCAGCCCTCAGAAGGGGACAGGGGACTCTGGAAACACCATATATTTT,CASSPQKGTGDSGNTIYF,TRBJ1-3,-,TRBV9,TRBD1
TGTGCCAGCAGCACGGGACTCGGGGCGGGAGGCAACAATGAGCAGTTCTTC,CASSTGLGAGGNNEQFF,TRBJ2-1,-,TRBV7-2,TRBD2
TGTGCCAGCAGTGCTCTTCGGGGGGGCCTGAACACCGGGGAGCTGTTTTTT,CASSALRGGLNTGELFF,TRBJ2-2,-,TRBV28,TRBD2
TGTGCCAGCAGCTTAGAACCGGGCTCAAGCTCCTATAATTCACCCCTCCACTTT,CASSLEPGSSSYNSPLHF,TRBJ1-6,-,TRBV11-2,-
TGTGCCAGCAGTCTCCTAGGGGGGAGACTCTCAGATACGCAGTATTTT,CASSLLGGRLSDTQYF,TRBJ2-3,-,TRBV11-2,-
TGTGCCAGCAGTCTCGACAGGACTTACACTGAAGCTTTCTTT,CASSLDRTYTEAFF,TRBJ1-1,-,TRBV7-9,-
TGTGCCAGCAGTGAAGCTGGCGGTGAAGCTTTCTTT,CASSEAGGEAFF,TRBJ1-1,once,TRBV6-1,-
TGTGCCAGAAGAAACCCCGGGCTCTATGGCTACACCTTC,CARRNPGLYGYTF,TRBJ1-2,-,TRBV2,-
TGTGCCAGCAGCTCAACTAGCGGGGGAAAAAACACCGGGGAGCTGTTTTTT,CASSSTSGGKNTGELFF,TRBJ2-2,-,TRBV11-2,TRBD2
TGTGCCAGCAGCCAAGATCGAGTGACTAGAGAGTTCTTC,CASSQDRVTREFF,TRBJ2-1,once,TRBV3-1/TRBV3-2,-
TGTGCCAGCAGCATATCCCCAGGTCGGCGGAACACCGGGGAGCTGTTTTTT,CASSISPGRRNTGELFF,TRBJ2-2,-,TRBV21-1,-
TGCGCCAGCAGTGAGGGCGTGGGGGTAGCGGGGGTGAACACCGGGGAGCTGTTTTTT,CASSEGVGVAGVNTGELFF,TRBJ2-2,few,TRBV10-2,TRBD2
TGTGCCAGCAGCTTAGCGCGTAACAGGGAAGCTTTCTTT,CASSLARNREAFF,TRBJ1-1,-,TRBV7-9,-
TGTGCCAGCACCCCAAACCCTGGGACAGGGAGCAATCAGCCCCAGCATTTT,CASTPNPGTGSNQPQHF,TRBJ1-5,-,TRBV6-2/TRBV6-3,TRBD1
TGTGCCAGCAGCCCCCAGGGTTCTGAAGCTTTCTTT,CASSPQGSEAFF,TRBJ1-1,-,TRBV7-9,-
TGTGCCAGCAGTTTATCGCCCCAGGACAGGGCGGCCGGGGAGCTGTTTTTT,CASSLSPQDRAAGELFF,TRBJ2-2,-,TRBV27,TRBD1